This T cell receptor beta chain originates from a study of graft-versus-host responses after intestinal transplantation. About the research overall: Recipients obtained multivisceral, liver-intestinal, or isolated intestinal transplants. Recipients across the board were started on anti-thymocyte globulin induction, then kept on tacrolimus and steroids for two to four years.

With regard to this clone: The antigen remains undetermined.

Repertoires were generated with immunoSEQ multiplex PCR, while TCRdb's copy carries only in-frame clones and drops some. The sample lists 65,000 to 100,000 clones; 85% to 95% were seen once. The TCR was taken from a human donor who was the organ donor for an intestinal transplant. The sequenced sample was unstimulated CD8+ T cells sorted from spleen or lymph node cells, obtained before transplant.

In DNA, the CDR3 is TGCGCCAGCAGCTGGGGACAGGGAGGGCCCTCTGGAAACACCATATATTTT. This translates into CASSWGQGGPSGNTIYF. V gene TRBV5-1 combines with J gene TRBJ1-3, with 9 bases matching TRBD1. Germline CDR1 SGHRS, CDR2 YFSETQ. V was pared by 3 bases and J by 0 bases, with 7 bases of the junction left unmatched. The CDR3 extends over 17 amino acids.